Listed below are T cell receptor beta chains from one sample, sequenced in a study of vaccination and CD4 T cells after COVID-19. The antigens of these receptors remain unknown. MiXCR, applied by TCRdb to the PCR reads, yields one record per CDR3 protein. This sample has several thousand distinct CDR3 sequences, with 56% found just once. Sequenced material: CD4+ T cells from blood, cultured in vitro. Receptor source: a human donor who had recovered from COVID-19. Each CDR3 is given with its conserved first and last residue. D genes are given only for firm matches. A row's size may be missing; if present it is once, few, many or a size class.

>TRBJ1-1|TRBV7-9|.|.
TGTGCCAGCAGCTCAGGTCCAGGGAACACTGAAGCTTTCTTT
CASSSGPGNTEAFF
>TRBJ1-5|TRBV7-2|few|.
TGTGCCAGCAGCTCACAGGGATCGAATCAGCCCCAGCATTTT
CASSSQGSNQPQHF
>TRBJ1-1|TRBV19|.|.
TGTGCCAGTTCCGGGACGGTGAACACTGAAGCTTTCTTT
CASSGTVNTEAFF
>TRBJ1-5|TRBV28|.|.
TGTGCCAGCACAGATGGGGGCAATCGGCCCCAGCATTTT
CASTDGGNRPQHF